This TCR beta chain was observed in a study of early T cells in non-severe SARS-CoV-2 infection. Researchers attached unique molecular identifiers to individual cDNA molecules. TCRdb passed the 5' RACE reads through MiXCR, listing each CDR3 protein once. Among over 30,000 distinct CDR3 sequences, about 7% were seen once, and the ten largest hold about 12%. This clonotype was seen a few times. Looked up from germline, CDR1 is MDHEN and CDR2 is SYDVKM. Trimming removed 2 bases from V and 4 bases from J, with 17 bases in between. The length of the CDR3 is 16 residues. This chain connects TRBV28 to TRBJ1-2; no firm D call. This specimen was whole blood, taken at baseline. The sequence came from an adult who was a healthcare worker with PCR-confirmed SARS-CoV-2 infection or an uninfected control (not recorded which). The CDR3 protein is CASSLVPPTDTYGYTF. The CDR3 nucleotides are TGTGCCAGCAGTTTAGTCCCCCCTACAGATACCTATGGCTACACCTTC.